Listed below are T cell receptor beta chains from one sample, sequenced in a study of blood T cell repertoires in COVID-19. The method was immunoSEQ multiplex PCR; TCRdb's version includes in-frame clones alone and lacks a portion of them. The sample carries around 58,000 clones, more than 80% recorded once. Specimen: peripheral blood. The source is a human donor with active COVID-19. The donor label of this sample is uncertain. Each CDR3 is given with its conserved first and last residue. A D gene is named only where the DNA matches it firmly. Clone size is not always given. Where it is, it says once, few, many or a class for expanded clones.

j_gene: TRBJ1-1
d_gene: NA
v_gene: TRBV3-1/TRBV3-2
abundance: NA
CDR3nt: TGTGCCAGCAGCCCGGGGAACACTGAAGCTTTCTTT
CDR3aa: CASSPGNTEAFF

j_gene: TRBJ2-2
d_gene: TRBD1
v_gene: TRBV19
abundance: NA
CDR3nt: TGTGCCAGTAGTATGCAGAAGGGGGCCAACACCGGGGAGCTGTTTTTT
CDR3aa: CASSMQKGANTGELFF

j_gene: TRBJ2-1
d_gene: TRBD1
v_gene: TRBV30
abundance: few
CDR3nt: TGTGCCTGGAGAGACCCCCTCAACGCACAGGGGACTGAGCAGTTCTTC
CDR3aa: CAWRDPLNAQGTEQFF

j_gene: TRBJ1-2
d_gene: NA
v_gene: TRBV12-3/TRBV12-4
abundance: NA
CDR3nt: TGTGCCAGCAGTTTTAGTGGCTATGGCTACACCTTC
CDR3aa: CASSFSGYGYTF

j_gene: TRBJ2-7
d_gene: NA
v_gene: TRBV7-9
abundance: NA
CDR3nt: TGTGCCAGCAGCTTAGGAGAGGGATCTGACGAGCAGTACTTC
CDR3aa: CASSLGEGSDEQYF

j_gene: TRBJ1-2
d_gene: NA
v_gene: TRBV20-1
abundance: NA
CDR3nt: TGCAGTGCCTTTGAGAATTATGGCTACACCTTC
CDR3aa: CSAFENYGYTF

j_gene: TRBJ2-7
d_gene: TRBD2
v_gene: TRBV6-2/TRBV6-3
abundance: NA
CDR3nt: TGTGCCAGCAGTTACCAAGGGACTAGCGGGAGGGCCTTGAGCTCCTACGAGCAGTACTTC
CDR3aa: CASSYQGTSGRALSSYEQYF

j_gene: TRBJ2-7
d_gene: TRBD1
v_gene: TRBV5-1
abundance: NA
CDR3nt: TGCGCCAGCAGCTTACCGGGACAGGTATACGAGCAGTACTTC
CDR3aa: CASSLPGQVYEQYF

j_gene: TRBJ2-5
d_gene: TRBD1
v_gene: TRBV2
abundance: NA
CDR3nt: TGTGCCAGCAGTATAAACAGGGGCCCCAAAGAGACCCAGTACTTC
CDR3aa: CASSINRGPKETQYF

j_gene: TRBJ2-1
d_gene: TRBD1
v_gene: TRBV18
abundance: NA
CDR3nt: TGTGCCAGCTTTACCGGGACAGGGGGCAGTTGGGAGCAGTTCTTC
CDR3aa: CASFTGTGGSWEQFF

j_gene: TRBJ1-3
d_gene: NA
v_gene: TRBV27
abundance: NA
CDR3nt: TGTGCCAGCAGTTTAGGAGGGCCTCTCTCTGGAAACACCATATATTTT
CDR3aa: CASSLGGPLSGNTIYF

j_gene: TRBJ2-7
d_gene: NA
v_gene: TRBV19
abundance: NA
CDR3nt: TGTGCCAGTAGTATTCCCGGCAGGCCCCACGAGCAGTACTTC
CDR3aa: CASSIPGRPHEQYF

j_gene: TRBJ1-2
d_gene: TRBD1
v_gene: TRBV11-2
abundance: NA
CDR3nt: TGTGCCAGCAGCACCGGACAGGGGTACTATGGCTACACCTTC
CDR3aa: CASSTGQGYYGYTF

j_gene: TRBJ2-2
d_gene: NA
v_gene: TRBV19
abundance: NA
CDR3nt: TGTGCCAGTAGTATCTCAGGGATGATCGGGGAGCTGTTTTTT
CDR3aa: CASSISGMIGELFF

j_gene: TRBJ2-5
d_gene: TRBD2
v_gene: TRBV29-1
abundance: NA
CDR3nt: TGCAGCGTTGGTAGGACTAGCGGGAGGTCGGGAGAGACCCAGTACTTC
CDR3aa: CSVGRTSGRSGETQYF

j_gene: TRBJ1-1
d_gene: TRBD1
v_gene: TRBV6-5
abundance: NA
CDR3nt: TGTGCCAGCAGCTATGGACAGGGACACACTGAAGCTTTCTTT
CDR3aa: CASSYGQGHTEAFF

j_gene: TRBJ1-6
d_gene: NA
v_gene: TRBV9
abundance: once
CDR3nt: TGTGCCAGCAGCGTAGGTAGAGAGGGCCCAAATTCACCCCTCCACTTT
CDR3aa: CASSVGREGPNSPLHF

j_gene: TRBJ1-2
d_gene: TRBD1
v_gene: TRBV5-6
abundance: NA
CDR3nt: TGTGCCAGCAGCTTAGGGGGCCTTACCCGGGGCTACACCTTC
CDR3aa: CASSLGGLTRGYTF

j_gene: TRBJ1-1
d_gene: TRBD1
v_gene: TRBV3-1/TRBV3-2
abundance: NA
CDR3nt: TGTGCCAGCAGCCAAGCACAGGGGAGAAGCGAAGCTTTCTTT
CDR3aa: CASSQAQGRSEAFF

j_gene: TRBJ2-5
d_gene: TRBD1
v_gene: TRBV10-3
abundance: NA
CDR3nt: TGTGCCACCCAAGGACAGGGGGAAGAGACCCAGTACTTC
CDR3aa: CATQGQGEETQYF

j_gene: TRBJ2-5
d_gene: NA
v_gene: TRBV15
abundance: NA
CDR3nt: TGTGCCACCAGCAGAGGGACTTACCAAGAGACCCAGTACTTC
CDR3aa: CATSRGTYQETQYF

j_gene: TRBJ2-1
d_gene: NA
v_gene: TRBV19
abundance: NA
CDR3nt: TGTGCCAGTAGTATACAGGGTTCACTTGAGCAGTTCTTC
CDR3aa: CASSIQGSLEQFF

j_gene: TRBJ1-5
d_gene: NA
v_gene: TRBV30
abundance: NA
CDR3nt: TGTGCCTGGAGTACGCGGGAAAATCAGCCCCAGCATTTT
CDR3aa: CAWSTRENQPQHF

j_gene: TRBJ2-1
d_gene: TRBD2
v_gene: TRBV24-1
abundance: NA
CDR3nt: TGTGCCACCAGTGACGCTACTAGCGGGGTCGACAATGAGCAGTTCTTC
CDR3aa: CATSDATSGVDNEQFF

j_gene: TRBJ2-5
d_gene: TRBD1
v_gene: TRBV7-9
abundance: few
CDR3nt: TGTGCCAGCAGCTGGGACAGGGGAGTAGAGACCCAGTACTTC
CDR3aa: CASSWDRGVETQYF

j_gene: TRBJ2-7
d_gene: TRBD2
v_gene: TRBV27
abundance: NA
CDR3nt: TGTGCCAGCAGGGGACTAGCGGGGCCCCCGAACGAGCAGTACTTC
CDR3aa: CASRGLAGPPNEQYF

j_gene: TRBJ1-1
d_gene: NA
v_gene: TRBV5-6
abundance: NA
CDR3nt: TGTGCCAGCAGCTTGCGGGGTCCAGGTAGCACTGAAGCTTTCTTT
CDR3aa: CASSLRGPGSTEAFF

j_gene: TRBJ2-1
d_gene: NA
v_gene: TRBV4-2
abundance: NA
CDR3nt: TGTGCCAGCAGCCATGGCAACAATGAGCAGTTCTTC
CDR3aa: CASSHGNNEQFF

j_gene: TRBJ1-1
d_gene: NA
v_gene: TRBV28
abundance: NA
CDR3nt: TGTGCCAGCAGTTTAGGGGCGAAGAACACTGAAGCTTTCTTT
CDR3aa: CASSLGAKNTEAFF

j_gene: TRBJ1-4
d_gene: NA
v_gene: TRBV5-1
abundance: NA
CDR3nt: TGCGCCAGCAGCTCCGCGGGGGCCCCGGGGGAAAAACTGTTTTTT
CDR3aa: CASSSAGAPGEKLFF

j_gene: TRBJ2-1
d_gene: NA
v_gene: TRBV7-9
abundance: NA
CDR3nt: TGTGCCAGCAGCCCAGGATTAGCACACGGGGGGCAGTTCTTC
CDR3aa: CASSPGLAHGGQFF